This T cell receptor beta chain originates from a study of blood T cell repertoires in COVID-19. Study at large: PBMCs, B-cell-depleted T cells, or T cells were the source of the cDNA or gDNA that made up the material.

Individuals drawn from about 26 US areas were about 18 to 95 years old. For recovered donors of Cohort 3, there were two negative PCRs, clearance, or symptom resolution. Some clones are missing from TCRdb's copy, which holds only in-frame ones; the method was immunoSEQ multiplex PCR. The repertoire includes around 330,000 clones, around nine tenths of them detected once, and approximately 2.5% sits in the top ten. Per germline, CDR1 LNHNV and CDR2 YYDKDF (reference sequence). The CDR3 runs to 14 residues. The V end was cut by 5 bases, the J end by 8 bases, with 18 bases between. Sequencing used PBMCs or T cells enriched from blood (not recorded which). This chain joins TRBV15 and TRBJ1-2; perhaps TRBD1 as D (5 bases). This TCR came from a man in his fifties or sixties who had recovered from COVID-19. This CDR3 is CATSPLSGLGGYTF. The CDR3 DNA reads TGTGCCACCAGCCCCCTATCAGGGCTTGGGGGCTACACCTTC.